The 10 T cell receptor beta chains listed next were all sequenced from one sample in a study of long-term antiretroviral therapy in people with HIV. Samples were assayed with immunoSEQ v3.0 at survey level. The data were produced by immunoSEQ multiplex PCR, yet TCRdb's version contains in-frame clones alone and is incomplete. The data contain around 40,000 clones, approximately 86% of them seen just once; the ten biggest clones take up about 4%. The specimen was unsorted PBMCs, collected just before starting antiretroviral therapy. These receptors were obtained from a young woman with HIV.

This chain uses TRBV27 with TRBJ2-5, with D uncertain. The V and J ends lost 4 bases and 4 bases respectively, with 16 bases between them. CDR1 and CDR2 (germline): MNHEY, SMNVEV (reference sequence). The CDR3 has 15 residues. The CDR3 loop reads CASSYKVRQRETQYF. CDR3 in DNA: TGTGCCAGCAGTTACAAGGTTAGGCAGAGAGAGACCCAGTACTTC.

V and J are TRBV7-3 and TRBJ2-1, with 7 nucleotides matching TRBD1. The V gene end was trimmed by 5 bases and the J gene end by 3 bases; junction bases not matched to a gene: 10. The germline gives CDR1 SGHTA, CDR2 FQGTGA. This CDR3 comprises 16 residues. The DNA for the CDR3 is TGTGCCAGCAGCGCGCTTCTAGGGGGCGTCTACAATGAGCAGTTCTTC. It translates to CASSALLGGVYNEQFF.

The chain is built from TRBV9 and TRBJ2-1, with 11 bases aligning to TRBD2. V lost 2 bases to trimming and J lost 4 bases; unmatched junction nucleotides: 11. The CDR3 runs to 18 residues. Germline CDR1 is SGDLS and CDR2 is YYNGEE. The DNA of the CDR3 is TGTGCCAGCAGCGTCACCACCCCGACTAGCGGGAATTACAATGAGCAGTTCTTC. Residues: CASSVTTPTSGNYNEQFF.

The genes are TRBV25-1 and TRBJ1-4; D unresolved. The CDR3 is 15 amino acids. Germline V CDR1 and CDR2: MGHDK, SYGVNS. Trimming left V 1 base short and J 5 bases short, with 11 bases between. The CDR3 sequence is CASSESDTLNEKLFF. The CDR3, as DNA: TGTGCCAGCAGTGAATCTGACACCTTGAATGAAAAACTGTTTTTT.

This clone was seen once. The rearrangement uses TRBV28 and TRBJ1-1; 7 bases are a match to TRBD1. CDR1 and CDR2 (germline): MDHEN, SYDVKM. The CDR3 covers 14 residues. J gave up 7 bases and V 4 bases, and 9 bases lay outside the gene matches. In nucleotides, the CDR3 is TGTGCCAGCAGTTACCGCGGGACAGCCCATGAAGCTTTCTTT. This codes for CASSYRGTAHEAFF.

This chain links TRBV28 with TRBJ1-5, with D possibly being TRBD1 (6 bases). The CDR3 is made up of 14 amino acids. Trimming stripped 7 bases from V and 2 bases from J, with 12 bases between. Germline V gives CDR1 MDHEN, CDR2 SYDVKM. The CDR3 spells CASTRGLGNQPQHF. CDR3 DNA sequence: TGTGCCAGCACCAGGGGCCTGGGCAATCAGCCCCAGCATTTT.

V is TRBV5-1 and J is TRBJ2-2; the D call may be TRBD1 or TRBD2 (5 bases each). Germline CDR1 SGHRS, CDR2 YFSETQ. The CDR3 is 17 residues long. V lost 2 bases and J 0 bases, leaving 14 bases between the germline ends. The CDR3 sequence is CASSFSEGFANTGELFF. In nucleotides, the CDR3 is TGCGCCAGCAGCTTTTCCGAGGGGTTTGCGAACACCGGGGAGCTGTTTTTT.

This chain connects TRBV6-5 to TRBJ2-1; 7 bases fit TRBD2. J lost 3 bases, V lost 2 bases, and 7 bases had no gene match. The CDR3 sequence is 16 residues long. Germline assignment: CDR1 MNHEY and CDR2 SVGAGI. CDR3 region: CASSYLGLADYNEQFF. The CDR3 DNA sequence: TGTGCCAGCAGTTACCTCGGGCTAGCGGACTACAATGAGCAGTTCTTC.

CDR3 DNA sequence: TGCGCCAGCAGTAGGACTCCCGCCGGGACTGAAGCTTTCTTT. It codes for CASSRTPAGTEAFF. The chain couples TRBV10-1 to TRBJ1-1, with D unclear. Germline V gene data show CDR1 as WNHNN and CDR2 as SYGVQD (reference sequence). V dropped 5 bases and J dropped 5 bases, with 15 bases sitting between them. The length of the CDR3 is 14 residues.

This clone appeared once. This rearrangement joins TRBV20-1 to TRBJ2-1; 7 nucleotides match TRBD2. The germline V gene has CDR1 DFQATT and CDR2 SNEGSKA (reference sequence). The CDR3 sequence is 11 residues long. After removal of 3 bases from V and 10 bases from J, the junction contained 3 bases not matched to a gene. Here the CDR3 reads CSASTSVEQFF. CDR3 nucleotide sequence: TGCAGTGCTAGTACTAGCGTAGAGCAGTTCTTC.